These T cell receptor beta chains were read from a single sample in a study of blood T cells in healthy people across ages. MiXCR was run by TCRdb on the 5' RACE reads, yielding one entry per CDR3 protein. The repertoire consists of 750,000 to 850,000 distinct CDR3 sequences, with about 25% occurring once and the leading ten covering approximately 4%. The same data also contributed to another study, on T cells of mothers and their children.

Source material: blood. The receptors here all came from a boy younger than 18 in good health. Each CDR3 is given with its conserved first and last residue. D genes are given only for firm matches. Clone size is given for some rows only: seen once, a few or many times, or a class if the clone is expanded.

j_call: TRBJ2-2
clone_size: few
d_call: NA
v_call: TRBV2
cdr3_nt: TGTGCCAGCAGTTCGGACTACAACACCGGGGAGCTGTTTTTT
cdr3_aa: CASSSDYNTGELFF

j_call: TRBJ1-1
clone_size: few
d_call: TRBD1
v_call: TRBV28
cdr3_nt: TGTGCCAGCAGCTGGACAGGGCCGGCTGAAGCTTTCTTT
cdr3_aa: CASSWTGPAEAFF

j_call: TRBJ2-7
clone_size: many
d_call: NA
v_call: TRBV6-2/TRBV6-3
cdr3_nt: TGTGCCAGCAGCCGAGACACCACCTACGAGCAGTACTTC
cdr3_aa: CASSRDTTYEQYF

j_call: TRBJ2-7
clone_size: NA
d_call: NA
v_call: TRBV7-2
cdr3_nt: TGTGCCAGCAGCTCCCGGGGACGGGACGAGCAGTACTTC
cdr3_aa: CASSSRGRDEQYF

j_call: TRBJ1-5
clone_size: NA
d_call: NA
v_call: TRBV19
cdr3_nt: TGTGCCAGTAGTATTCGGGGGCCTAGCAATCAGCCCCAGCATTTT
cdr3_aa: CASSIRGPSNQPQHF

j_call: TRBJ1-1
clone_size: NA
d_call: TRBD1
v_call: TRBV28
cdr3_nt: TGTGCCAGCAGTCGGACGACAGGGGGGCCAACTGAAGCTTTCTTT
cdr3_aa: CASSRTTGGPTEAFF

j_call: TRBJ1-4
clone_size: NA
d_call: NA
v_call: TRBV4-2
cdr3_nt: TGTGCCAGCAGCCAAGATCAGGGACGAAATTTGTTTTTT
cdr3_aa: CASSQDQGRNLFF

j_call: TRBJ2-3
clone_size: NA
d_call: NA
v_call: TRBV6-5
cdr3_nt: TGTGCCAGCAGTTACGGGACTGCACTGGAGGGCACAGATACGCAGTATTTT
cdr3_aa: CASSYGTALEGTDTQYF

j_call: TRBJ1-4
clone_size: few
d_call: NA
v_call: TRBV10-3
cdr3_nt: TGTGCCGGATTCCGGGCGCTAGCTAATGAAAAACTGTTTTTT
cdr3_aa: CAGFRALANEKLFF

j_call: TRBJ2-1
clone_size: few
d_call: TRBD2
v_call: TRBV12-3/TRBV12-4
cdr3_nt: TGTGCCAGCAGTCTGCCGACTAGCGGGGGGCCCAATGAGCAGTTCTTC
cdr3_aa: CASSLPTSGGPNEQFF

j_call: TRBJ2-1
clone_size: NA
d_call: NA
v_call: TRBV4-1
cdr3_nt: TGCGCCAGCAGCTTGACGGGCTTGGCAGGGGAAGGTGAGCAGTTCTTC
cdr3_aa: CASSLTGLAGEGEQFF

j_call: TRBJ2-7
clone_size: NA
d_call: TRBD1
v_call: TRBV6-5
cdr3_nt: TGTGCCAGCAGTAAACAGGGGCTCCTGTACTTC
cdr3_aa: CASSKQGLLYF

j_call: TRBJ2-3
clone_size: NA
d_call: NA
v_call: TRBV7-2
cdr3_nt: TGTGCCAGCAGCAACAGGTCCACAGATACGCAGTATTTT
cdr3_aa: CASSNRSTDTQYF

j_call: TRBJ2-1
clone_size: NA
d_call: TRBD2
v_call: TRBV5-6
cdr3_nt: TGTGCCAGCAGCTGGGGGACAAGCGGGGGGGCCTACAATGAGCAGTTCTTC
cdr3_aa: CASSWGTSGGAYNEQFF

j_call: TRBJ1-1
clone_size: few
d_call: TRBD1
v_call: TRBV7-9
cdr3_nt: TGTGCCAGCAGCGCCCCCGGGACAGGCCGGATTGAAGCTTTCTTT
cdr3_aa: CASSAPGTGRIEAFF

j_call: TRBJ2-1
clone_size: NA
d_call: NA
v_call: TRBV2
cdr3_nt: TGTGCCAGCAGTGAATCCGCAGGGCGGGAGCAGTTCTTC
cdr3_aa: CASSESAGREQFF

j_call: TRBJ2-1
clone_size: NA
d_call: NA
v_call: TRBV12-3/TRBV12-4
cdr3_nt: TGTGCCGGCAGTTTGACCAATGAGCAGTTCTTC
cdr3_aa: CAGSLTNEQFF

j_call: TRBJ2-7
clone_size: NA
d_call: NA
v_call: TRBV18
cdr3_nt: TGTGCCAGCTCACCAACCCCCTCAGGGACCGAGCAGTACTTC
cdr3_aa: CASSPTPSGTEQYF

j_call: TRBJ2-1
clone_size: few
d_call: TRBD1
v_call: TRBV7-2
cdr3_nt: TGTGCCAGCAGCCATACAGGGGGCCTCTACAATGAGCAGTTCTTC
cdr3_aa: CASSHTGGLYNEQFF

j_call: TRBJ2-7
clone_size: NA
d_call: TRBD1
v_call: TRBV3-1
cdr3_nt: TGTGCCAGCAGCGCCTGGGACAGAACACCAACAACCTACGAGCAGTACTTC
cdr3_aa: CASSAWDRTPTTYEQYF

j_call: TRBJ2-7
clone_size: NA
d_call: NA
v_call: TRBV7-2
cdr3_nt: TGTGCCAGCAGACCCGGACAGTTCTCCTACGAGCAGTACTTC
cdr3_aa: CASRPGQFSYEQYF

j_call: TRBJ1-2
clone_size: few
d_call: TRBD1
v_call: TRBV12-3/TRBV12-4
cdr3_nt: TGTGCCAGCAGCCGAGAACAGGGGGAGTATGGCTACACCTTC
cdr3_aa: CASSREQGEYGYTF

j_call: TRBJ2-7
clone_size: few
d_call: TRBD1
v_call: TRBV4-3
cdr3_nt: TGCGCCAGCAGCCAAGAGTCTTCCGGGACAGGGACCTACGAGCAGTACTTC
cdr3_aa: CASSQESSGTGTYEQYF

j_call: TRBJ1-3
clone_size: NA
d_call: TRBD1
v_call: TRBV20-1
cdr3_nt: TGCAGTGCTAGATGGGACAGGGGTGGAAACACCATATATTTT
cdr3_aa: CSARWDRGGNTIYF

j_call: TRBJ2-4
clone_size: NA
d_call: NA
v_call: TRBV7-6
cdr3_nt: TGTGCCAGCAGCTTAGCTGACGGAAACATTCAGTACTTC
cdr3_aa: CASSLADGNIQYF

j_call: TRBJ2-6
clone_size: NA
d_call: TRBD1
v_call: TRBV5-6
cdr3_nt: TGTGCCAGCAGCGATGGGACAGGAAGCTCTGGGGCCAACGTCCTGACTTTC
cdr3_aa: CASSDGTGSSGANVLTF

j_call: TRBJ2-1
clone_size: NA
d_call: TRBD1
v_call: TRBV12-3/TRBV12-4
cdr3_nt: TGTGCCAGCAGACCCGGGACAGGCTCCTACAATGAGCAGTTCTTC
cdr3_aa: CASRPGTGSYNEQFF

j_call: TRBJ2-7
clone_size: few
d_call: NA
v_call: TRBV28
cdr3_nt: TGTGCCAGCAGTTTCGCGAGAGGTAGGGTAGATCCGTACTTC
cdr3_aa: CASSFARGRVDPYF

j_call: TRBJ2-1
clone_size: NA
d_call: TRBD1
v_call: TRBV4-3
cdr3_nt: TGCGCCAGCAGCCAAGATGAGGGGGCCGGCTACAATGAGCAGTTCTTC
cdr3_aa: CASSQDEGAGYNEQFF